This record covers a single T cell receptor (beta chain). What this receptor recognizes is not known. The input lacks base qualities; no much larger clone sits a single base away. For this chain, trimming is 4 bases at the V end and 3 bases at the J end, and the number of junction bases without a gene match is 11. Per the germline V gene, SGHRS is the CDR1 and YFSETQ is the CDR2. The CDR3 holds 17 amino acids from the cysteine to the phenylalanine. CDR3 DNA only is kept here, 51 bases in frame from base 1. The sample originates from a study of cytomegalovirus exposure and HLA in healthy donors (dated 2017 in TCRdb). Background for the entire study: An earlier analysis of approximately 550 of the donors reported roughly 270 Gb of sequence data and 117 million unique TCR beta sequences from around 200 million T cells. About 300 gigabases of sequencing data and 78 million or so unique TCR sequences were included in an early release covering about 700 HLA-typed donors. The genetic ancestry cluster associated with self-reported Caucasian donors included 81% of the 398 genotyped donors. The aim of the study was to test whether cataloging public T cell receptors could identify signatures of past pathogen exposure. Using immunosequencing, the study profiled T cell repertoires from around 670 subjects and related those repertoires to cytomegalovirus serostatus. Along with the roughly 700-subject first cohort, a separate validation cohort of over a hundred different subjects was used. High-throughput TCR immunosequencing, statistical association of individual TCRs with disease status, and machine learning were combined to predict cytomegalovirus infection status. A later analysis re-examined previously published TCR beta repertoires from more than 550 donors and added high-resolution HLA genotyping to investigate patterns of TCR occurrence. Rather than using new phenotypic data, the later analysis identified candidate immune exposures from TCR beta sequences and from how often those sequences occurred across donors. To decide whether each TCR beta V gene segment behaved as functional or pseudogenic, an earlier analysis of approximately 620 of the donors relied on high-throughput TCR beta sequencing. Donor age, sex, ethnicity and CMV serostatus were collected together with the repertoire data. A later genetic analysis took genome-wide SNP genotypes for 398 of the 666 donors and used that subset as a discovery cohort. All discovery cohort repertoires had been generated using a single sequencing platform. HLA typing covered class I and class II loci at four-digit resolution. Typing coverage differed by locus: A, B, C, DRB1 and DQB1 were typed in roughly 620-630 donors, DQA1 in about 560, DPA1 in 600 to 610, and DPB1 in just under 490. Roughly 5 DR-DQ haplotypes were handled as single units for association and clustering because linkage in the cohort was strong. On average, about 240,000 unique TCR beta nucleotide sequences were sequenced per donor among fewer than 500 genotyped donors of the cohort, with around 19% of those sequences being non-productive.

The cohort was made up of roughly 670 healthy bone marrow donors. At the time of sampling, all cohort members were nominally healthy, though unrecorded immune exposures were likely present. The donor tested CMV seropositive and was one of the 289 seropositive cohort members. A peripheral blood sample was collected from each donor, and TCR beta sequencing was performed on peripheral blood mononuclear cells. The Qiagen DNeasy Blood Extraction Kit was used to extract genomic DNA from the blood cell samples. On the study overall, not on this receptor specifically: In a later analysis, HLA-associated TCR beta chains showed more clonal expansion and lower generation probabilities than non-associated chains that were equally common. In a later genetic analysis, a missense DCLRE1C variant was associated with V-gene and J-gene trimming of TCR beta chains, and the association was replicated in an independent cohort. Roughly uniform sequencing depth across donors was assumed in presence/absence analyses, although this assumption may not hold. In both the original and validation cohorts, the classifier was reported to diagnose cytomegalovirus status with high specificity and sensitivity. In a later genetic analysis, fewer N-insertions in productive TCRs were reported among donors in an Asian-associated ancestry cluster than the 666-donor mean. Correlated functional status among segregating V segments might be attributable to linkage disequilibrium, but an unknown experimental factor could not be ruled out. Some IMGT-functional V segments, including TRBV6-2 and TRBV6-3, could not be distinguished by the 87-base-pair reads and were therefore excluded. A cluster of highly shared sequence variants was judged likely to represent a technical artifact of the sequencing pipeline. In a later analysis, most CMV-associated TCR beta chains were found to appear HLA-restricted, with HLA associations seemingly driven largely by CMV exposure. The study gave a list of 150 to 200 TCR beta chains associated with cytomegalovirus. Across donors, most TCR sequences were observed very rarely, whereas some public TCRs were present in many individuals. A later analysis reported that several top co-occurrence clusters appeared linked to parvovirus B19, influenza, CMV and Epstein-Barr virus. In vitro tests confirmed that a few of the cytomegalovirus-associated TCR beta chains recognize cytomegalovirus antigens. It was suggested by the authors that the approach could potentially be generalized to other disease states and immunological phenotypes. In a later analysis, TCR association rates were found to vary across HLA loci, with the most associated TCRs seen for DRB1 alleles and the fewest for HLA-C alleles. Because some donors lacked HLA typing at each locus, the association tests relied only on the typed subset. A further reported finding was that TCR beta sequences accurately predicted the HLA-A and HLA-B alleles for most subjects in the first cohort. CMV serostatus was the only immune exposure information available for the cohort. Strong co-occurrence of HLA alleles, especially DR and DQ, made assigning TCR associations to individual alleles difficult. Because counts were too low, more than 15 rarely observed V segments, including chromosome 9 orphons, were excluded from the earlier analysis of several hundred of the donors. In an earlier analysis of fewer than 700 of the donors, most TCR beta V segments appeared in productive rearrangements about 87% or about 30% of the time, broadly matching IMGT annotations. Only TCR beta chains were sequenced in this cohort, and the absence of alpha or paired-chain data limited detectable features. A later analysis associated 15,000 to 20,000 TCR beta sequences with specific HLA alleles at a false discovery rate of 0.05.

The library was produced with the immunoSEQ multiplex PCR assay. For the multiplex PCR, a mixture combining 60 forward primers for TCR Vbeta segments and 13 reverse primers for TCR Jbeta segments was used. Amplification of the CDR3 region of rearranged TCR beta genes was performed with a multiplex PCR assay on genomic DNA. The amplified TCR beta libraries were sequenced on the Illumina HiSeq System as 87-base-pair reads. Per the original workflow: Across the 700 or so repertoires, a later analysis counted approximately 83 million unique TCR beta chains, some 11 million of which were shared by at least two donors. Raw reads were error-corrected and collapsed into unique sequences by a nearest-neighbor algorithm in which closely related sequences were merged to remove PCR and sequencing errors. CDR3 sequences were aligned to IMGT reference sequences to assign V, D and J gene segments. For a sequence to be retained, a match of at least six nucleotides was required to both a V gene segment and a J gene segment. Rearrangements were called productive when the CDR3 lacked stop codons and stayed in frame with V and J; all others were non-productive. Following IMGT convention, CDR3 was defined as the stretch from the second conserved V-encoded cysteine to the conserved J-encoded phenylalanine. Sequences without an unambiguous match to a single V gene segment were excluded from the earlier analysis of 500 to 700 of the donors. An earlier analysis of a few hundred of the donors called V segments functional above 56.7% productive rearrangements and segregating when the between-donor standard deviation exceeded 5%. A statistical classification framework was built to diagnose cytomegalovirus status from the catalog of TCR beta chain sequences. A later analysis assigned V and J genes by comparing TCR nucleotide sequences with IMGT/GENE-DB human TR gene sequences. In a later analysis, CDR3 sequences and most-parsimonious VDJ recombination scenarios were assigned using the TCRdist pipeline. In a later analysis, every TCR beta chain was defined by the combination of its CDR3 amino acid sequence and its V-gene family, and reads without a unique V-gene family were dropped. To address suspected cross-contamination and a sequencing artifact, a later analysis removed around 590 highly shared, low-generation-probability nucleotide sequences. A later analysis calculated a clonal expansion index for each public chain from normalized within-repertoire ranks of inferred template counts. A later analysis computed generation probabilities with a VDJ recombination model fitted to out-of-frame rearrangements, and checked the results against IGoR. Hypergeometric tests were used in a later analysis to score TCR-TCR, TCR-HLA and TCR-CMV co-occurrence, with a repertoire-size bias correction applied to the TCR pairs. To estimate false discovery rates, a later analysis permuted the HLA or CMV assignments 20 times. In a later analysis, co-occurring TCRs were grouped using DBSCAN, with TCRdist sequence similarity added in when clustering inside HLA-allele-positive subsets. Repertoires with fewer than 30,000 or more than 120,000 public chains, plus five repertoires with anomalous nucleotide sharing, were excluded from co-occurrence clustering. In TCRdb, the immuneACCESS table is reduced to in-frame sequences with V and J assigned. These tables do not hold every clone; where another copy was compared, an unresolved V gene accounts for under half, and the others remain unexplained. V, J and clone size derive from that table, while D and trimming were established from the DNA sequence. This sample holds more than 95,000 clones; around three quarters were observed only once. Approximately 9% of the sample belongs to the ten largest clones.

The sequence joins TRBV5-1 to TRBJ1-4, with 8 central nucleotides matching TRBD1. Source material: PBMCs. This TCR was sampled from a man aged 25-40 years in good health and CMV-seropositive. This receptor carries the CDR3 CASSRNIPGQANEKLFF. Here is the DNA: TGCGCCAGCAGCAGAAATATACCGGGACAGGCTAATGAAAAACTGTTTTTT.